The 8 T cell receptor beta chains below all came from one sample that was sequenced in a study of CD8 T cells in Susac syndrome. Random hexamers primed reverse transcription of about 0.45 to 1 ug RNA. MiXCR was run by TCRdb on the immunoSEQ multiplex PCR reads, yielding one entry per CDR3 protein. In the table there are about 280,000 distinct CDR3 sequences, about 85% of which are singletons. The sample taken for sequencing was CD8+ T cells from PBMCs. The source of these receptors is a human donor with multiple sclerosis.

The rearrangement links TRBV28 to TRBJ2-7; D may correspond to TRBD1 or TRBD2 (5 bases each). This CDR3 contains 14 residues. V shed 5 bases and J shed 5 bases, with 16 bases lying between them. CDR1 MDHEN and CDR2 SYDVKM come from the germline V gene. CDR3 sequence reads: CASSVRGRPDEQYF. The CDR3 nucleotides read TGTGCCAGCAGTGTCCGGGGCCGACCCGACGAGCAGTACTTC.

CDR3 sequence: CASSVGRDSNGYTF. For the CDR3, the DNA is TGTGCCAGCAGCGTAGGTCGGGATTCCAATGGCTACACCTTC. V usage is TRBV9 and J usage is TRBJ1-2; D gene uncertain. The CDR3 covers 14 residues. Between the trimmed V and J ends, which lost 0 bases and 6 bases, there was a span of 12 bases. CDR1 is SGDLS and CDR2 is YYNGEE in the germline V gene. The entire variable domain, with the rest obtained from reference TRBV9 and TRBJ1-2, is as follows: DSGVTQTPKHLITATGQRVTLRCSPRSGDLSVYWYQQSLDQGLQFLIQYYNGEERAKGNILERFSAQQFPDLHSELNLSSLELGDSALYFCASSVGRDSNGYTFGSGTRLTVV.

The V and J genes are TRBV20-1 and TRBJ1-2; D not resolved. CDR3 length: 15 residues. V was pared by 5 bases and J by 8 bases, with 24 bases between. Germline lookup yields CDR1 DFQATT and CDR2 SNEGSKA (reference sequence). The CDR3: CSAPPDPDRLTGYTF. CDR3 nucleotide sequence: TGCAGTGCTCCCCCGGATCCCGACCGCCTCACCGGCTACACCTTC.

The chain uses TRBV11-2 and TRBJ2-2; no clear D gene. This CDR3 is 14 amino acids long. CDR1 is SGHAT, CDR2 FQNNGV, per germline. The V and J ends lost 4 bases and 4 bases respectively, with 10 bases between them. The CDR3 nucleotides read TGTGCCAGCAGCTCACCTACTACCACCGGGGAGCTGTTTTTT. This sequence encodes CASSSPTTTGELFF. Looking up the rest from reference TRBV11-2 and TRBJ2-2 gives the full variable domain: EAGVAQSPRYKIIEKRQSVAFWCNPISGHATLYWYQQILGQGPKLLIQFQNNGVVDDSQLPKDRFSAERLKGVDSTLKIQPAKLEDSAVYLCASSSPTTTGELFFGEGSRLTVL.

As DNA, the CDR3 is TGTGCCAGCAGCCCCCTTTCCTGGGCAGGCGGTGGAGGGGCTTTCTTT. Translation gives CASSPLSWAGGGGAFF. The gene calls are TRBV7-2 and TRBJ1-1; no clear D gene. V lost 5 bases and J 11 bases, leaving 27 bases between the germline ends. The CDR3 is 16 amino acids. Per the germline V gene, CDR1 is SGHTA and CDR2 is FQGNSA. Together with reference TRBV7-2 and TRBJ1-1, the CDR3 gives the full variable domain: GAGVSQSPSNKVTEKGKDVELRCDPISGHTALYWYRQSLGQGLEFLIYFQGNSAPDKSGLPSDRFSAERTGGSVSTLTIQRTQQEDSAVYLCASSPLSWAGGGGAFFGQGTRLTVV.

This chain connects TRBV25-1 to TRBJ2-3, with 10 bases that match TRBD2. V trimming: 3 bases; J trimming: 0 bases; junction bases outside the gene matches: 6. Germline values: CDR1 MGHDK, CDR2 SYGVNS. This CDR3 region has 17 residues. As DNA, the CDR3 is TGTGCCAGCAGTGATCCGTCGACTAGCGGGAGCACAGATACGCAGTATTTT. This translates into CASSDPSTSGSTDTQYF.

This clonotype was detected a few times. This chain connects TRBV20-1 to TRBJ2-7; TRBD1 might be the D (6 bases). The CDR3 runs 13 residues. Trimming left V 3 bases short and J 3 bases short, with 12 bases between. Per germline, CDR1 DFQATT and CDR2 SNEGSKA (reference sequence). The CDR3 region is CSASPGVSYEQYF. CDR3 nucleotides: TGCAGTGCTAGTCCAGGGGTTAGCTACGAGCAGTACTTC.

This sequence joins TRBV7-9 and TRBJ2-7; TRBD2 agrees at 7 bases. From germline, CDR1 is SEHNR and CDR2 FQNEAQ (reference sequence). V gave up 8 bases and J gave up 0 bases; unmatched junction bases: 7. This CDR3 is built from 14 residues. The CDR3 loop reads CASPPSGNSYEQYF. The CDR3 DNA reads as TGTGCCAGCCCACCAAGCGGGAACTCCTACGAGCAGTACTTC.